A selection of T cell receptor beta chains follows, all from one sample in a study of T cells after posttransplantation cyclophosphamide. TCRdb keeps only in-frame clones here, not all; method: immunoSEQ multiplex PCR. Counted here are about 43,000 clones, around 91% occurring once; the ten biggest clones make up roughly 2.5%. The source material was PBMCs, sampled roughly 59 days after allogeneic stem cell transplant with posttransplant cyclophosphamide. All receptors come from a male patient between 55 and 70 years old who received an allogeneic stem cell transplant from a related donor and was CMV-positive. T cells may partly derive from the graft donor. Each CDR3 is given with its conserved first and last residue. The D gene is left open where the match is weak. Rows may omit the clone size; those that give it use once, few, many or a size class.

CDR3nt: TGCGCCAGCAGCTTGGCCCCTAAAACCGGGGAGCTGTTTTTT; CDR3aa: CASSLAPKTGELFF; len: 14; abundance: -; v_gene: TRBV5-1; j_gene: TRBJ2-2; d_gene: -
CDR3nt: TGTGCCAGCACCATGGACAGGGCGGCTCATGGCTACACCTTC; CDR3aa: CASTMDRAAHGYTF; len: 14; abundance: -; v_gene: TRBV7-9; j_gene: TRBJ1-2; d_gene: TRBD1
CDR3nt: TGTGCCAGCTCACCAGCGGGACAGGGGTCAGGTGAGCAGTACTTC; CDR3aa: CASSPAGQGSGEQYF; len: 15; abundance: -; v_gene: TRBV18; j_gene: TRBJ2-7; d_gene: TRBD1
CDR3nt: TGTGCCAGCAGCCCCGGGACAGTGGCGTCCGAGCAGTACTTC; CDR3aa: CASSPGTVASEQYF; len: 14; abundance: -; v_gene: TRBV6-6; j_gene: TRBJ2-7; d_gene: TRBD1
CDR3nt: TGTGCCAGCAGCGAAAAACTTCTCTATGGCTACACCTTC; CDR3aa: CASSEKLLYGYTF; len: 13; abundance: few; v_gene: TRBV9; j_gene: TRBJ1-2; d_gene: -
CDR3nt: TGTGCCAGCAGCTCGAACCAGGCCTTTCTCCACTTT; CDR3aa: CASSSNQAFLHF; len: 12; abundance: -; v_gene: TRBV11-2; j_gene: TRBJ1-6; d_gene: -
CDR3nt: TGTGCCACCTGGGACAGTGTCGGCGAGCAGTACTTC; CDR3aa: CATWDSVGEQYF; len: 12; abundance: -; v_gene: TRBV27; j_gene: TRBJ2-7; d_gene: TRBD1
CDR3nt: TGCAGCGTGCTGGGACTAGCGGGGCCCTCAGATACGCAGTATTTT; CDR3aa: CSVLGLAGPSDTQYF; len: 15; abundance: -; v_gene: TRBV29-1; j_gene: TRBJ2-3; d_gene: TRBD2
CDR3nt: TGTGCCAGCAGTGACCCAACAGGGTCCTATGGCTACACCTTC; CDR3aa: CASSDPTGSYGYTF; len: 14; abundance: -; v_gene: TRBV25-1; j_gene: TRBJ1-2; d_gene: -
CDR3nt: TGTGCCAGCAGCTTAATCCGGGATTGGTTTGTCTATGGCTACACCTTC; CDR3aa: CASSLIRDWFVYGYTF; len: 16; abundance: -; v_gene: TRBV7-9; j_gene: TRBJ1-2; d_gene: -
CDR3nt: TGTGCCAGCAGCGCTCCTCCGACAGGGTCCAATGAAAAACTGTTTTTT; CDR3aa: CASSAPPTGSNEKLFF; len: 16; abundance: -; v_gene: TRBV9; j_gene: TRBJ1-4; d_gene: TRBD1
CDR3nt: TGTGCCAGCAGTGAAGGGGTGGGGACAGGGGGCATCTCAGATACGCAGTATTTT; CDR3aa: CASSEGVGTGGISDTQYF; len: 18; abundance: -; v_gene: TRBV6-1; j_gene: TRBJ2-3; d_gene: TRBD1
CDR3nt: TGTGCCTGGAGCGACCTCCAGGGGCCCGGGAATAACACTGAAGCTTTCTTT; CDR3aa: CAWSDLQGPGNNTEAFF; len: 17; abundance: -; v_gene: TRBV30; j_gene: TRBJ1-1; d_gene: -
CDR3nt: TGTGCCAGCAGCCCCCGGACAGATCCAAGCAATCAGCCCCAGCATTTT; CDR3aa: CASSPRTDPSNQPQHF; len: 16; abundance: -; v_gene: TRBV5-5; j_gene: TRBJ1-5; d_gene: -
CDR3nt: TGCGCCAGCAGTTTTAGGGGGCTCAATGAAAAACTGTTTTTT; CDR3aa: CASSFRGLNEKLFF; len: 14; abundance: -; v_gene: TRBV5-1; j_gene: TRBJ1-4; d_gene: TRBD1
CDR3nt: TGTGCCAGCAGTTGGTCAGGGAGGGACGAGCAGTACTTC; CDR3aa: CASSWSGRDEQYF; len: 13; abundance: -; v_gene: TRBV27; j_gene: TRBJ2-7; d_gene: TRBD2
CDR3nt: TGTGCCACCAGCAGAGAGGGAGCTAACACTGAAGCTTTCTTT; CDR3aa: CATSREGANTEAFF; len: 14; abundance: -; v_gene: TRBV15; j_gene: TRBJ1-1; d_gene: -
CDR3nt: TGTGCCAGCAGTCGTGGACAGATAGGGGAGACCCAGTACTTC; CDR3aa: CASSRGQIGETQYF; len: 14; abundance: -; v_gene: TRBV28; j_gene: TRBJ2-5; d_gene: -
CDR3nt: TGTGCCAGCAGCCCCAGGGGCTACACCTTC; CDR3aa: CASSPRGYTF; len: 10; abundance: -; v_gene: TRBV11-2; j_gene: TRBJ1-2; d_gene: -
CDR3nt: TGTGCCAGCAAACCCAGGAGCGGGGGGGATACGCAGTATTTT; CDR3aa: CASKPRSGGDTQYF; len: 14; abundance: -; v_gene: TRBV6-1; j_gene: TRBJ2-3; d_gene: TRBD2
CDR3nt: TGTGCCAGCAGTTCGGGACAGGCGGTCTATGGCTACACCTTC; CDR3aa: CASSSGQAVYGYTF; len: 14; abundance: few; v_gene: TRBV6-1; j_gene: TRBJ1-2; d_gene: TRBD1
CDR3nt: TGTGCCAGCAGCCTAACCGGGACACTTTACGAGCAGTACTTC; CDR3aa: CASSLTGTLYEQYF; len: 14; abundance: -; v_gene: TRBV16; j_gene: TRBJ2-7; d_gene: -
CDR3nt: TGTGCCAGCAGCGTAGACGGCAGAAGACAGGATACGCAGTATTTT; CDR3aa: CASSVDGRRQDTQYF; len: 15; abundance: -; v_gene: TRBV9; j_gene: TRBJ2-3; d_gene: -
CDR3nt: TGCGCCAGCAAGCCTCCAGGGGAGAATGGGGAGCTGTTTTTT; CDR3aa: CASKPPGENGELFF; len: 14; abundance: -; v_gene: TRBV5-1; j_gene: TRBJ2-2; d_gene: -
CDR3nt: TGCAGCGTTGCCCCGACAGGGGGCGGCGGTGAAGCTTTCTTT; CDR3aa: CSVAPTGGGGEAFF; len: 14; abundance: -; v_gene: TRBV29-1; j_gene: TRBJ1-1; d_gene: TRBD1
CDR3nt: TGCGCCAGCAGCTGGGGCGGCAGGGAGAACACTGAAGCTTTCTTT; CDR3aa: CASSWGGRENTEAFF; len: 15; abundance: -; v_gene: TRBV5-1; j_gene: TRBJ1-1; d_gene: -
CDR3nt: TGTGCCAGCAGCTCGTGGACAGGGGGTGATTCACCCCTCCACTTT; CDR3aa: CASSSWTGGDSPLHF; len: 15; abundance: -; v_gene: TRBV11-2; j_gene: TRBJ1-6; d_gene: TRBD1
CDR3nt: TGTGCCAGCAGCGCAGACAGGGACGAGCAGTTCTTC; CDR3aa: CASSADRDEQFF; len: 12; abundance: -; v_gene: TRBV2; j_gene: TRBJ2-1; d_gene: TRBD1
CDR3nt: TGTGCCTGGACCTTACAGGGGACAGGGTACCACGAGCAGTACTTC; CDR3aa: CAWTLQGTGYHEQYF; len: 15; abundance: once; v_gene: TRBV30; j_gene: TRBJ2-7; d_gene: TRBD1
CDR3nt: TGTGCCAGCAGTTACTACTACTCGCGGGACCGAGAGACCCAGTACTTC; CDR3aa: CASSYYYSRDRETQYF; len: 16; abundance: -; v_gene: TRBV6-5; j_gene: TRBJ2-5; d_gene: -
CDR3nt: TGTGCCAGCGGGAAGGGGCCCTACACCGGGGAGCTGTTTTTT; CDR3aa: CASGKGPYTGELFF; len: 14; abundance: -; v_gene: TRBV7-2; j_gene: TRBJ2-2; d_gene: -
CDR3nt: TGTGCCAGTAGGCAACAGGGACGCGGGACTGAAGCTTTCTTT; CDR3aa: CASRQQGRGTEAFF; len: 14; abundance: -; v_gene: TRBV27; j_gene: TRBJ1-1; d_gene: -
CDR3nt: TGTGCCAGCTCGACTCAGTCTAACACTGAAGCTTTCTTT; CDR3aa: CASSTQSNTEAFF; len: 13; abundance: few; v_gene: TRBV5-4; j_gene: TRBJ1-1; d_gene: -
CDR3nt: TGTGCCAGCAGTCCCCTAGCGGGGGCCGAAGATACGCAGTATTTT; CDR3aa: CASSPLAGAEDTQYF; len: 15; abundance: once; v_gene: TRBV28; j_gene: TRBJ2-3; d_gene: TRBD2
CDR3nt: TGTGCCAGCAGCAAACAGGGAGTGGCCAATTCCCCCCTCCACTTT; CDR3aa: CASSKQGVANSPLHF; len: 15; abundance: once; v_gene: TRBV11-2; j_gene: TRBJ1-6; d_gene: -
CDR3nt: TGTGCCATCAGTGATAGCGGGGGGCCCCAGTTCTTC; CDR3aa: CAISDSGGPQFF; len: 12; abundance: once; v_gene: TRBV10-3; j_gene: TRBJ2-1; d_gene: TRBD2
CDR3nt: TGTGCCAGCAGCCAGCTCCAACAGGCAAACTATGGCTACACCTTC; CDR3aa: CASSQLQQANYGYTF; len: 15; abundance: -; v_gene: TRBV4-2; j_gene: TRBJ1-2; d_gene: -